This TCR beta chain originates from a study of blood T cell repertoires in COVID-19. About the study: Samples came from the United States, Italy and Spain, spanning acute and convalescent COVID-19.

The trim removed 5 bases at V and 7 bases at J, leaving 7 bases unmatched. This CDR3 comprises 16 residues. Germline values: CDR1 PRHDT, CDR2 FYEKMQ (reference sequence). The Seattle patients joined while their infection was active and were tracked longitudinally afterward. Produced via immunoSEQ multiplex PCR; TCRdb's table is partial and in-frame only. The sample records just over 250,000 clones, more than 85% being singletons. This chain links TRBV13 with TRBJ2-1, with TRBD2 matching over 14 bases. The specimen was peripheral blood. This clonotype originated in a person aged 18-35 years with COVID-19, enrolled during active disease. CDR3 residues: CASSLTTSGRANEQFF. In DNA, the CDR3 is TGTGCCAGCAGCCTCACGACTAGCGGGAGGGCAAATGAGCAGTTCTTC.